The rows below give T cell receptor beta chains drawn from one sample of a study of T cells after yellow fever vaccination. TCRdb redid the calling of the 5' RACE reads with MiXCR, one entry per CDR3 protein. There are some 500,000 distinct CDR3 sequences in the sample; around an eighth occur only once, and more than 13% lies in the top ten. The starting material was PBMCs, obtained on the day of the yellow fever booster vaccination. The source is a man aged 25-40 years who received the YFV17D yellow fever vaccine. The CDR3 runs from the conserved cysteine through the conserved F or W. A D gene is named only where the DNA matches it firmly. Size values are once, few and many counts, or a class for expanded clones, and some rows have none.

len | d_gene | j_gene | v_gene | abundance | CDR3aa | CDR3nt
15 | TRBD2 | TRBJ2-3 | TRBV20-1 | - | CSAYGTSGYTDTQYF | TGCAGTGCTTACGGGACTAGCGGATACACAGATACGCAGTATTTT
12 | - | TRBJ1-1 | TRBV7-8 | - | CASSSRGGEAFF | TGTGCCAGCAGCTCCCGTGGAGGGGAAGCTTTCTTT
13 | TRBD2 | TRBJ2-5 | TRBV7-8 | few | CASSLRTSRGQYF | TGTGCCAGCAGCTTACGGACTAGCCGGGGCCAGTACTTC
15 | TRBD1 | TRBJ2-7 | TRBV5-1 | - | CASRNPGQGTYEQYF | TGCGCCAGCAGAAACCCGGGACAGGGAACCTACGAGCAGTACTTT
14 | TRBD2 | TRBJ2-1 | TRBV6-2/TRBV6-3 | - | CASSFAAGGNEQFF | TGTGCCAGCAGTTTCGCGGCGGGAGGAAATGAGCAGTTCTTC
14 | TRBD2 | TRBJ2-7 | TRBV10-2 | few | CASSETAGAYEQYF | TGCGCCAGCAGTGAGACGGCGGGAGCCTACGAGCAGTACTTC
13 | - | TRBJ1-1 | TRBV4-3 | many | CASSQDPRTEAFF | TGCGCCAGCAGCCAAGATCCTCGGACTGAAGCTTTCTTT
15 | TRBD2 | TRBJ2-3 | TRBV5-4 | few | CASTRVPGGPDTQYF | TGTGCCAGCACCCGGGTGCCGGGAGGACCAGATACGCAGTATTTT
11 | - | TRBJ2-1 | TRBV24-1 | few | CATGRHNEQFF | TGTGCCACCGGGAGACACAATGAGCAGTTCTTC
13 | - | TRBJ2-1 | TRBV29-1 | - | CSVSGLGVNEQFF | TGCAGCGTTTCCGGGTTAGGGGTCAATGAGCAGTTCTTC
14 | TRBD2 | TRBJ2-7 | TRBV10-2 | few | CASRPPSNSGQPHF | TGCGCCAGCAGGCCGCCGTCGAATAGCGGGCAGCCGCATTTC
15 | - | TRBJ2-3 | TRBV5-1 | few | CASSSDSTAGDTQYF | TGCGCCAGCAGTTCGGATTCCACAGCGGGAGATACGCAGTATTTT
12 | TRBD2 | TRBJ2-1 | TRBV12-3/TRBV12-4 | many | CASSLLGLEQFF | TGTGCCAGCAGTTTGTTGGGACTAGAGCAGTTCTTC
16 | TRBD2 | TRBJ2-1 | TRBV20-1 | - | CSAGRLAGRSYNEQFF | TGCAGTGCTGGCAGACTAGCGGGCCGATCCTACAATGAGCAGTTCTTC
14 | - | TRBJ2-7 | TRBV11-2 | - | CASSLELLSYEQYF | TGTGCCAGCAGCTTAGAGCTCCTTTCCTACGAGCAGTACTTC
14 | - | TRBJ2-3 | TRBV24-1 | - | CATSDLPTTDTQYF | TGTGCCACCAGTGATTTGCCGACCACAGATACGCAGTATTTT
13 | - | TRBJ2-2 | TRBV10-3 | many | CAITTGDTGELFF | TGTGCCATCACGACAGGTGACACCGGGGAGCTGTTTTTT
14 | TRBD1 | TRBJ1-5 | TRBV20-1 | - | CSARVDRGNQPQHF | TGCAGTGCTAGGGTGGACAGGGGAAATCAGCCCCAGCATTTT
14 | TRBD1 | TRBJ1-1 | TRBV7-2 | few | CASNEDPGGTEAFF | TGTGCCAGCAATGAGGATCCAGGGGGCACTGAAGCTTTCTTT
14 | - | TRBJ1-6 | TRBV20-1 | - | CSARDLGGNSPLHF | TGCAGTGCTAGAGATTTAGGTGGAAATTCACCCCTCCACTTT
14 | - | TRBJ2-7 | TRBV21-1 | - | CASSGHRGPYEQYF | TGTGCCAGCAGCGGCCACAGGGGGCCCTACGAGCAGTACTTC
16 | - | TRBJ1-1 | TRBV7-8 | - | CASSPYGRLPNTEAFF | TGTGCCAGCAGCCCCTACGGGCGGTTACCGAACACTGAAGCTTTCTTT
13 | TRBD2 | TRBJ2-2 | TRBV5-1 | few | CASSYGLAGELFF | TGCGCCAGCAGCTACGGACTAGCCGGGGAGCTGTTTTTT